This T cell receptor beta chain was observed in a study of blood T cell repertoires in COVID-19. The CDR3 runs to 13 residues. V was trimmed by 5 bases and J by 5 bases, leaving 12 bases between them. Germline V gene data show CDR1 as SGHDN and CDR2 as FVKESK. TCRdb's copy holds only in-frame clones and misses some; the assay was immunoSEQ multiplex PCR. This repertoire shows 100,000 to 150,000 clones, more than 70% found once; its top ten account for approximately 10%. The chain combines TRBV14 with TRBJ2-5; D remains ambiguous. The TCR was taken from a man aged 45 to 65 with acute or convalescent COVID-19. The sequenced sample was peripheral blood. The chain's CDR3 is CASSRELRETQYF. CDR3 coding DNA: TGTGCCAGCAGCAGAGAACTAAGGGAGACCCAGTACTTC.